The 27 T cell receptor beta chains below were found in one sample sequenced in a study of cytomegalovirus exposure and HLA in healthy donors. 13 Jbeta primers and 60 Vbeta primers were used for the PCR. Repertoires were generated with immunoSEQ multiplex PCR, while TCRdb's copy carries only in-frame clones and drops some. The data hold hundreds of thousands of clones, with just over 75% observed a single time. Source material: PBMCs. Source of these receptors: a woman aged 60-70 years in good health and CMV-seropositive.

The genes are TRBV5-1 and TRBJ1-1; D not certain. CDR1 and CDR2 (germline): SGHRS, YFSETQ. The CDR3 is 15 amino acids. V lost 1 base and J 7 bases, leaving 17 bases between the germline ends. CDR3 coding DNA: TGCGCCAGCAGCTTGCGGCAGACCGGAGAGGATGAAGCTTTCTTT. Amino acids: CASSLRQTGEDEAFF.

This clone was observed a single time. CDR3 bases: TGTGCCAGCAGCTCCGGGACAGTTGCTAATGAAAAACTGTTTTTT. Amino acids: CASSSGTVANEKLFF. The chain links TRBV5-4 to TRBJ1-4; 7 bases fit TRBD1. This CDR3 spans 15 amino acids. Looked up from germline, CDR1 is SGHNT and CDR2 is YYREEE (reference sequence). The V segment lost 3 bases and the J segment 3 bases; nucleotides outside the gene matches: 5.

This clone was detected a few times. V is TRBV6-1 and J is TRBJ2-1; D is uncertain. The CDR3 consists of 11 residues. CDR1 MNHNS and CDR2 SASEGT come from the germline V gene. Trimming shortened V by 4 bases and J by 15 bases, and 13 bases separated the two germline ends. DNA of the CDR3: TGTGCCAGCAGTGGTTTCCTAGTCCCGTTCTTC. As protein: CASSGFLVPFF.

The sample holds a few counts of this clone. This chain connects TRBV19 to TRBJ1-2, with D unresolved. Trimming shortened V by 6 bases and J by 2 bases, and 7 bases separated the two germline ends. In germline, CDR1 is LNHDA, CDR2 SQIVND (reference sequence). The CDR3 covers 12 residues. The CDR3 nucleotides are TGTGCCAGTAGCTTCAGGAACTATGGCTACACCTTC. This encodes CASSFRNYGYTF.

The rearrangement uses TRBV6-4 and TRBJ2-1; maybe TRBD1 (5 bases). The V end lost 6 bases, the J end lost 4 bases, and 13 bases lay between the germline ends. Germline loops: CDR1 MRHNA, CDR2 SNTAGT. CDR3 length: 14 amino acids. DNA for the CDR3: TGTGCCAGCAGAGGGGCAGGGCCATACAATGAGCAGTTCTTC. Protein sequence: CASRGAGPYNEQFF.

The chain uses TRBV10-1 and TRBJ1-2; 10 bases are a match to TRBD1. There are 15 residues in the CDR3. Germline loops: CDR1 WNHNN, CDR2 SYGVQD (reference sequence). Losses at the gene ends were 3 bases for V and 4 bases for J; bases not matched to a gene: 5. In DNA, the CDR3 is TGCGCCAGCAGTGATCCGGGACAGGGGATCTATGGCTACACCTTC. It encodes CASSDPGQGIYGYTF.

The DNA of the CDR3 is TGTGCCAGCAGTTTATCTAGCGGGGGGGTTCGTCTGTACTTC. As protein: CASSLSSGGVRLYF. This rearrangement joins TRBV28 to TRBJ2-5, with 12 bases identical to TRBD2. V trimming: 1 base; J trimming: 13 bases; junction bases outside the gene matches: 7. Per the germline V gene, CDR1 is MDHEN and CDR2 is SYDVKM. The CDR3 has 14 residues.

The chain couples TRBV19 to TRBJ2-3, with a tentative D call TRBD2 (6 bases). The CDR3 loop spans 14 amino acids. V was pared by 5 bases and J by 6 bases, with 15 bases between. CDR1 is LNHDA and CDR2 is SQIVND in the germline V gene (reference sequence). In nucleotides, the CDR3 is TGTGCCAGTAGTTCCCGGAGGGCTCAGGATACGCAGTATTTT. Amino acid sequence: CASSSRRAQDTQYF.

The CDR3 coding sequence is TGTGCCAGCAGCTTAGGGAGCCGCGCCAATTCACCCCTCCACTTT. Its protein product is CASSLGSRANSPLHF. This chain uses TRBV5-6 with TRBJ1-6, with no clear D. This CDR3 region has 15 residues. Germline V CDR1 and CDR2: SGHDT, YYEEEE. V was trimmed by 2 bases and J by 7 bases, leaving 13 bases between them.

The J gene is TRBJ1-2, the V gene TRBV15, with 7 bases matching TRBD1. After removal of 8 bases from V and 4 bases from J, the junction contained 13 bases not matched to a gene. The germline V gene has CDR1 LNHNV and CDR2 YYDKDF (reference sequence). The CDR3 has 15 amino acids. The CDR3 here is CATAGVGQAFYGYTF. The CDR3 DNA sequence: TGTGCCACCGCTGGGGTAGGACAGGCCTTCTATGGCTACACCTTC.

The chain has TRBV11-2 and TRBJ2-3, with D tentatively TRBD1 (5 bases). This CDR3 region has 15 residues. Germline V gene lookup returns CDR1 SGHAT and CDR2 FQNNGV. The ends were cut back, 5 bases at V and 4 bases at J, with 16 bases in the middle. CDR3 sequence (DNA): TGTGCCAGCAGCCCGAGAGCAGGGAAGGCAGATACGCAGTATTTT. Its translation is CASSPRAGKADTQYF.

This chain connects TRBV6-5 to TRBJ1-4, with 8 nucleotides matching TRBD1. Germline CDR1 and CDR2: MNHEY and SVGAGI. This CDR3 comprises 16 residues. After removal of 1 base from V and 8 bases from J, the junction contained 9 bases not matched to a gene. The CDR3 coding sequence is TGTGCCAGCAGTTACTTTCCGGGACAGGTGCAGGAAAAACTGTTTTTT. Residues: CASSYFPGQVQEKLFF.

The chain couples TRBV6-6 to TRBJ2-7; TRBD2 aligns across 7 bases. V was pared by 0 bases and J by 6 bases, with 8 bases of the junction left unmatched. Germline CDR1 reads MNHNY; CDR2 reads SVGAGI (reference sequence). CDR3 size: 15 residues. The CDR3 region has the DNA TGTGCCAGCAGTTACTCGATAAGCGGGGCCCGCGAGCAGTACTTC. It is translated as CASSYSISGAREQYF.

The chain couples TRBV5-1 to TRBJ2-5, with 9 bases matching TRBD1. The DNA end favors TRBJ2-7, so the J call may be wrong. The germline V gene has CDR1 SGHRS and CDR2 YFSETQ. The CDR3 is 14 amino acids. The CDR3 spells CASSPGTGSYEQYF. The CDR3 DNA reads as TGCGCCAGCAGCCCCGGGACAGGGTCATACGAGCAGTACTTC.

The chain joins TRBV5-1 to TRBJ2-7, with D perhaps TRBD2 (7 bases). Germline V gene sequence: CDR1 SGHRS, CDR2 YFSETQ. The V end was cut by 7 bases, the J end by 1 base, with 12 bases between. The CDR3 is made up of 13 amino acids. The CDR3 DNA is TGCGCCAGCGGCGCGGGGGCTTCCTACGAGCAGTACTTC. It yields the protein CASGAGASYEQYF.

This clone appeared once. The rearrangement uses TRBV7-9 and TRBJ2-6, with D tentatively TRBD1 (6 bases). Germline V lookup: CDR1 SEHNR, CDR2 FQNEAQ (reference sequence). This CDR3 spans 15 amino acids. V lost 6 bases and J lost 0, with 9 bases in between. The DNA of the CDR3 is TGTGCCAGCAGTTTGGACAGCTCTGGGGCCAACGTCCTGACTTTC. It encodes CASSLDSSGANVLTF.

This clone was recorded a few times. The V gene is TRBV29-1, the J gene TRBJ1-2; 8 bases fit TRBD1. V trimming: 8 bases; J trimming: 2 bases; junction bases outside the gene matches: 7. CDR3 length: 13 residues. From germline, CDR1 is SQVTM and CDR2 ANQGSEA. In DNA form, the CDR3 reads TGCAGCACAAAAACAGGGGGGAACTATGGCTACACCTTC. It codes for CSTKTGGNYGYTF.

V usage is TRBV18 and J usage is TRBJ2-3; the D is unclear. Germline V gene sequence: CDR1 KGHSH, CDR2 LQKENI. Between the trimmed V and J ends, which lost 1 base and 1 base, there was a span of 9 bases. CDR3 length: 15 amino acids. CDR3 nucleotides: TGTGCCAGCTCACCACGGCTAGTGGGCACAGATACGCAGTATTTT. Translated: CASSPRLVGTDTQYF.

The chain joins TRBV27 to TRBJ1-1, with D tentatively TRBD1 (6 bases). Germline values: CDR1 MNHEY, CDR2 SMNVEV (reference sequence). CDR3 length: 15 residues. Trimming shortened V by 6 bases and J by 0 bases, and 14 bases separated the two germline ends. The CDR3 is CASRPHGQLNTEAFF. The CDR3, as DNA: TGTGCCAGCAGACCTCACGGACAGTTGAACACTGAAGCTTTCTTT.

V is TRBV5-1 and J is TRBJ2-1, with a possible D match to TRBD1 (6 bases). The CDR3 consists of 13 residues. Trimming removed 6 bases from V and 3 bases from J, with 10 bases in between. Germline CDR1 is SGHRS and CDR2 is YFSETQ. The CDR3 sequence: CASKPQGYNEQFF. CDR3 DNA: TGCGCCAGCAAACCACAGGGCTACAATGAGCAGTTCTTC.

CDR3 coding DNA: TGTGCCTGGAGTGTACGGGGGGGCTCTGGAAACACCATATATTTT. This translates into CAWSVRGGSGNTIYF. The chain joins TRBV30 to TRBJ1-3, with a tentative D call TRBD1 (5 bases). CDR3 size: 15 residues. V lost 0 bases and J 0 bases, leaving 9 bases between the germline ends. Germline V gene sequence: CDR1 GTSNPN, CDR2 SVGIG (reference sequence).

CDR3 protein: CARARGSYNEQFF. The CDR3 coding sequence is TGTGCCAGGGCCCGGGGCTCCTACAATGAGCAGTTCTTC. The chain has TRBV6-4 and TRBJ2-1, with D tentatively TRBD2 (5 bases). Germline V gene lookup returns CDR1 MRHNA and CDR2 SNTAGT. The length of the CDR3 is 13 residues. Deletions cut 9 bases from V and 0 bases from J, with 9 bases between.

V is TRBV29-1 and J is TRBJ1-2; 7 positions agree with TRBD1. The CDR3 is 12 residues long. The germline CDR1 and CDR2 sequences are SQVTM and ANQGSEA. Trimming removed 4 bases from V and 4 bases from J; junction bases left unmatched: 3. The CDR3 spells CSVARTGYGYTF. Here the CDR3 DNA reads TGCAGCGTTGCGAGGACAGGCTATGGCTACACCTTC.

This chain links TRBV7-2 with TRBJ2-5; 7 bases match TRBD2. Per germline, CDR1 SGHTA and CDR2 FQGNSA. The CDR3 has 14 residues. J was trimmed by 3 bases and V by 5 bases; bases with no gene match: 6. The CDR3 spells CASSPRLAEETQYF. The CDR3, as DNA: TGTGCCAGCAGCCCTCGACTAGCAGAAGAGACCCAGTACTTC.

This chain joins TRBV27 and TRBJ2-1, with 7 bases that match TRBD2. The CDR3 loop spans 15 amino acids. Germline lookup yields CDR1 MNHEY and CDR2 SMNVEV (reference sequence). V dropped 3 bases and J dropped 5; count of bases not matched to a gene: 7. CDR3 amino acids: CASSLGGATNNEQFF. The CDR3 DNA is TGTGCCAGCAGTTTGGGAGGGGCGACGAACAATGAGCAGTTCTTC.

V gene TRBV7-9 combines with J gene TRBJ2-6; D possibly corresponds to TRBD2 (6 bases). V lost 3 bases and J 0 bases, leaving 9 bases between the germline ends. Germline V gives CDR1 SEHNR, CDR2 FQNEAQ (reference sequence). CDR3 length: 16 amino acids. The CDR3 is CASSFWGGSGANVLTF. The CDR3 DNA reads as TGTGCCAGCAGCTTTTGGGGAGGCTCTGGGGCCAACGTCCTGACTTTC.

This clone has just a few counts. The chain combines TRBV5-6 with TRBJ2-5; 10 nucleotides align to TRBD2. J was trimmed by 0 bases and V by 0 bases; bases with no gene match: 11. Germline CDR1 is SGHDT and CDR2 is YYEEEE. The CDR3 extends over 19 amino acids. CDR3 region: CASSLAGTSVEPYQETQYF. DNA for the CDR3: TGTGCCAGCAGCTTGGCGGGGACTAGCGTAGAGCCATACCAAGAGACCCAGTACTTC. Looking up the rest from reference TRBV5-6 and TRBJ2-5 gives the full variable domain: DAGVTQSPTHLIKTRGQQVTLRCSPKSGHDTVSWYQQALGQGPQFIFQYYEEEERQRGNFPDRFSGHQFPNYSSELNVNALLLGDSALYLCASSLAGTSVEPYQETQYFGPGTRLLVL.